This T cell receptor beta chain originates from a study of CD8 T cells in Susac syndrome. Study-level points and caveats: TCR sequencing and HLA analysis covered a relatively small number of individuals.

CDR3 length: 15 residues. V lost 6 bases, J lost 7 bases, and 8 bases stayed unmatched. Germline CDR1 is SEHNR and CDR2 is FQNEAQ (reference sequence). In contrast to the negatively isolated CD8+ and CD4+ T cells, TEMRA cells were FACS-enriched. Roughly 0.5 to 1 ug RNA was reverse transcribed with random hexamers. TCR beta CDR3 was amplified by immunoSEQ covering 54 Vbeta and 13 Jbeta. TCRdb re-derived calls from the immunoSEQ multiplex PCR reads in MiXCR, one entry per CDR3 protein. The table has approximately 190,000 distinct CDR3 sequences, approximately 93% seen once. As for this clonotype: Its antigen is unidentified.

This receptor was taken from a human donor in good health. Material: CD4+ T cells from PBMCs. This sequence joins TRBV7-9 and TRBJ2-1; TRBD2 matches 11 bases. The CDR3 sequence is CASRRDPSGGNEQFF. For the CDR3, the DNA is TGTGCCAGCAGACGGGACCCTAGCGGGGGGAATGAGCAGTTCTTC.